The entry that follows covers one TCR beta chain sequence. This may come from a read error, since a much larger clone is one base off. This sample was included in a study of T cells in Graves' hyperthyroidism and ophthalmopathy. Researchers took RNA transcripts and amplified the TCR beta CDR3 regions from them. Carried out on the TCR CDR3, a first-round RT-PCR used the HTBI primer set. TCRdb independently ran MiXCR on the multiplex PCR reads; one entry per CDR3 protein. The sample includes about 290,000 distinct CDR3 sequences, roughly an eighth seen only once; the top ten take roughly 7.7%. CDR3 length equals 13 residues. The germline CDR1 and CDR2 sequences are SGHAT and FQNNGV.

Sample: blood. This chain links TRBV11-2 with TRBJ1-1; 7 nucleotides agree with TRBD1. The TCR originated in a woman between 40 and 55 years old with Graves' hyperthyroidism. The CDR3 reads CTSSGQGVRKAFF. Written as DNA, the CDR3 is TGTACCAGCAGCGGCCAGGGGGTGAGGAAAGCTTTCTTT. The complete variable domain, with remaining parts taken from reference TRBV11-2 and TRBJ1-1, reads EAGVAQSPRYKIIEKRQSVAFWCNPISGHATLYWYQQILGQGPKLLIQFQNNGVVDDSQLPKDRFSAERLKGVDSTLKIQPAKLEDSAVYLCTSSGQGVRKAFFGQGTRLTVV.